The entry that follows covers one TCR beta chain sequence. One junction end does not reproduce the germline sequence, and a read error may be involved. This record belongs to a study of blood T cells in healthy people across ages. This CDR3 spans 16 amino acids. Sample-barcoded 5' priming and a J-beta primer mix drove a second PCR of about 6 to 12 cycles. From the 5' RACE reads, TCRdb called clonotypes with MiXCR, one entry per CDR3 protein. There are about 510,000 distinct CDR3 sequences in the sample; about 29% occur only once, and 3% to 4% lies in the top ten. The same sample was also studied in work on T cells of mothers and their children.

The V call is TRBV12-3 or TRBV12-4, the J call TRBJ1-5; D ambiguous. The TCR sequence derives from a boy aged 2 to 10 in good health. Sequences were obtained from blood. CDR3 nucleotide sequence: TGTGCCAGCAGTCCATTGCCTACGGGGAGCCATCAGCTCCAGCATTTT. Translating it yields CASSPLPTGSHQLQHF.